Shown below are 5 T cell receptor beta chains from a single sample sequenced in a study of low-dose radiotherapy and immunotherapy resistance in tumors. Time point in this sample: before trial treatment. Priming of first-strand cDNA relied on TRAV- and TRBV-specific primers (covering alpha and beta chains). The PCR that amplified TCRs ran for around 21 cycles, relying on a constant-region primer and a V-primer adapter. TCRdb reprocessed the reads via MiXCR and lists one record per CDR3 protein. The sample carries under 90,000 distinct CDR3 sequences, roughly 19% recorded once. The sequencing here drew on PBMCs, taken before treatment. All receptors come from a male donor with prostate cancer.

There are many counts of this clonotype. The V and J genes are TRBV5-1 and TRBJ2-7; 7 bases align to TRBD1. Trimming removed 7 bases from V and 2 bases from J; junction bases left unmatched: 9. Germline loops: CDR1 SGHRS, CDR2 YFSETQ. The CDR3 is 14 amino acids. The DNA of the CDR3 is TGCGCCAGCGGCGAGGGACAGCGAGCCTACGAGCAGTACTTC. Amino acids: CASGEGQRAYEQYF.

V gene TRBV20-1 combines with J gene TRBJ2-5, with 7 bases that match TRBD1. The length of the CDR3 is 13 residues. Per the germline V gene, CDR1 is DFQATT and CDR2 is SNEGSKA (reference sequence). Germline trimming cut 2 bases from V and 3 bases from J; bases unmatched to any gene: 3. The CDR3 DNA is TGCAGTGCTAGATCCGGGACAGAAGAGACCCAGTACTTC. Its protein product is CSARSGTEETQYF.

This clonotype appeared many times. V and J are TRBV5-6 and TRBJ2-1; either TRBD1 or TRBD2 may supply D (5 bases each). Per germline, CDR1 SGHDT and CDR2 YYEEEE. This CDR3 is 16 amino acids long. V gave up 6 bases and J gave up 1 base, with 17 bases separating them. As DNA, the CDR3 is TGTGCCAGCACCGAGGGGTGGGGCCCGTCCTACAATGAGCAGTTCTTC. Amino acid sequence: CASTEGWGPSYNEQFF.

This clonotype appeared many times. The chain is built from TRBV6-1 and TRBJ1-1, with D hard to call. The CDR3 sequence is 15 residues long. The V gene's germline CDR1 is MNHNS and CDR2 SASEGT. The V end lost 6 bases, the J end lost 1 base, and 15 bases lay between the germline ends. The CDR3 bases are TGTGCCAGCAGAAATGACCCGGGAGGGAACACTGAAGCTTTCTTT. It specifies CASRNDPGGNTEAFF.

This clonotype was observed at least ten times. This chain uses TRBV5-1 with TRBJ1-4; TRBD1 might be the D (6 bases). Between the trimmed V and J ends, which lost 1 base and 5 bases, there was a span of 9 bases. Germline-derived CDR1 and CDR2 are SGHRS and YFSETQ. This CDR3 has 14 amino acids. The CDR3 DNA is TGCGCCAGCAGCTTGTGGGGGGCGAATGAAAAACTGTTTTTT. The encoded protein is CASSLWGANEKLFF.